This T cell receptor beta chain was documented in a study of CD8+CD57+ T cells in acquired aplastic anemia. TCR beta VDJ and CDR3 were profiled, and genomic DNA was the template. TCRdb passed the reads through MiXCR, listing each CDR3 protein once. Of 100,000 to 150,000 distinct CDR3 sequences listed, 48% are singletons. Trimming shortened V by 6 bases and J by 0 bases, and 13 bases separated the two germline ends. The CDR3 has 15 amino acids. This clonotype was recorded many times. The sequence came from a human donor in good health, serving as a control. The chain links TRBV12-3 or TRBV12-4 to TRBJ2-3, with a weak D call TRBD1 (6 bases). Sequencing input: sorted CD4+, CD8+, or CD8+CD57+ T cells (not recorded which) from PBMCs. The CDR3 loop is CASRALGASTDTQYF. For the CDR3, the DNA is TGTGCCAGCAGAGCCTTGGGGGCTAGCACAGATACGCAGTATTTT.